Listed below are T cell receptor beta chains from one sample, sequenced in a study of blood T cell dynamics during melanoma immunotherapy. The data were produced by immunoSEQ multiplex PCR, yet TCRdb's version contains in-frame clones alone and is incomplete. The sample holds approximately 11,000 clones, less than 85% seen once. The material sequenced was blood, taken from a patient treated with checkpoint blockade. These receptor sequences come from a human donor with melanoma. The CDR3 runs from the conserved cysteine through the conserved F or W. The order of the fields is J gene, V gene, clone size, D gene, CDR3 DNA, CDR3 protein. The D gene is left open where the match is weak. Clone size, where shown, is once, few, many, or a class for clones that have expanded.

J gene: TRBJ2-3
V gene: TRBV9
clone size: once
D gene: -
CDR3 DNA: TGTGCCAGCAGCGTAGGGTTCGAAGATACGCAGTATTTT
CDR3 protein: CASSVGFEDTQYF

J gene: TRBJ2-7
V gene: TRBV7-9
clone size: -
D gene: -
CDR3 DNA: TGTGCCAGCAGCTCAGCCTTACTAGCACTCCCCTACGAGCAGTACTTC
CDR3 protein: CASSSALLALPYEQYF

J gene: TRBJ2-1
V gene: TRBV7-2
clone size: -
D gene: -
CDR3 DNA: TGTGCCAGCAGCTTAGATTTAGGGAGCAATGAGCAGTTCTTC
CDR3 protein: CASSLDLGSNEQFF

J gene: TRBJ2-4
V gene: TRBV11-2
clone size: -
D gene: TRBD2
CDR3 DNA: TGTGCCAGCAGCTTATTCAGGGAGGGAGCTCAGTACTTC
CDR3 protein: CASSLFREGAQYF

J gene: TRBJ2-2
V gene: TRBV7-6
clone size: -
D gene: -
CDR3 DNA: TGTGCCAGCAGCTTTCGGTTTCGAGCATCGAACACCGGGGAGCTGTTTTTT
CDR3 protein: CASSFRFRASNTGELFF

J gene: TRBJ1-1
V gene: TRBV7-3
clone size: -
D gene: -
CDR3 DNA: TGTGCCAGCAGCTTAACCGGGTTCGAGGGCACTGAAGCTTTCTTT
CDR3 protein: CASSLTGFEGTEAFF

J gene: TRBJ2-7
V gene: TRBV7-3
clone size: -
D gene: TRBD1
CDR3 DNA: TGTGCCAGCAGCACGGACAGGGGCTACGAGCAGTACTTC
CDR3 protein: CASSTDRGYEQYF

J gene: TRBJ2-1
V gene: TRBV29-1
clone size: -
D gene: TRBD2
CDR3 DNA: TGCAGCGTCGAAGGACTAGCGGGGGGGCAGTTCTTC
CDR3 protein: CSVEGLAGGQFF

J gene: TRBJ1-5
V gene: TRBV2
clone size: -
D gene: -
CDR3 DNA: TGTGCCAGCAGTGACAGCCCCCAACAGCCCCAGCATTTT
CDR3 protein: CASSDSPQQPQHF

J gene: TRBJ1-2
V gene: TRBV6-5
clone size: few
D gene: -
CDR3 DNA: TGTGCCAGCAGTTTTGACAGTCCGAGGGGCTACACCTTC
CDR3 protein: CASSFDSPRGYTF

J gene: TRBJ2-7
V gene: TRBV4-2
clone size: -
D gene: -
CDR3 DNA: TGTGCCAGCAGCCAAAATCTGGGACAAATCCTCTCCTACGAGCAGTACTTC
CDR3 protein: CASSQNLGQILSYEQYF